The source of this T cell receptor beta chain is a study of T cells in Graves' hyperthyroidism and ophthalmopathy. Study-level results: A model using 13 V-J features told ophthalmopathy apart from stable hyperthyroidism.

The definition of stable Graves' hyperthyroidism was no ophthalmopathy progression within 18 months. Patients aged 18 to 65 had newly diagnosed hyperthyroidism of under 2 months' duration. Used for diagnoses were clinical symptoms, serum thyroxine and TRAb, thyroid ultrasound and orbital computed tomography. The CDR3 loop spans 13 amino acids. Germline CDR1 and CDR2: MNHEY and SVGAGI. Trimming removed 2 bases at V and 4 bases at J, with 8 bases between. Turning to this clonotype: Its antigen is as yet unknown.

The TCR beta CDR3 regions underwent amplification using RNA transcripts as the source. First-round RT-PCR with HTBI primers amplified the TCR CDR3 region. MiXCR, applied by TCRdb to the multiplex PCR reads, yields one record per CDR3 protein. The table lists about 840,000 distinct CDR3 sequences, 38% of them singletons. The chain links TRBV6-5 to TRBJ1-1, with D possibly being TRBD1 (6 bases). This receptor was obtained from a man between 18 and 35 years old with Graves' hyperthyroidism. Material for sequencing was blood. The CDR3 coding sequence is TGTGCCAGCAGTTACGAAGGGGGCACTGAAGCTTTCTTT. Its protein is CASSYEGGTEAFF.